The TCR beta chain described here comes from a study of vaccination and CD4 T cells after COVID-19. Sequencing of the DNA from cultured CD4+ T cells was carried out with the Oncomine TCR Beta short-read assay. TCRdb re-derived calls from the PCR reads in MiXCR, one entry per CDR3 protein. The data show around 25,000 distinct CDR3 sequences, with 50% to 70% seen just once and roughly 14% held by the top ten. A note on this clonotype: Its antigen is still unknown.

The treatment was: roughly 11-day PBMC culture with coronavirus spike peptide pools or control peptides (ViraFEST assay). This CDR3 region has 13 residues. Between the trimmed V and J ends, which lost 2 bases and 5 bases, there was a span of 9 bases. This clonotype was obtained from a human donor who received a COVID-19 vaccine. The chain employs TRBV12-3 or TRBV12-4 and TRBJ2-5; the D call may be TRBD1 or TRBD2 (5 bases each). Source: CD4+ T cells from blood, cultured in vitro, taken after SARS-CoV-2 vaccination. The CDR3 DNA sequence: TGTGCCAGCAGTTTACGGTGGGGGGAGACCCAGTACTTC. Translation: CASSLRWGETQYF.